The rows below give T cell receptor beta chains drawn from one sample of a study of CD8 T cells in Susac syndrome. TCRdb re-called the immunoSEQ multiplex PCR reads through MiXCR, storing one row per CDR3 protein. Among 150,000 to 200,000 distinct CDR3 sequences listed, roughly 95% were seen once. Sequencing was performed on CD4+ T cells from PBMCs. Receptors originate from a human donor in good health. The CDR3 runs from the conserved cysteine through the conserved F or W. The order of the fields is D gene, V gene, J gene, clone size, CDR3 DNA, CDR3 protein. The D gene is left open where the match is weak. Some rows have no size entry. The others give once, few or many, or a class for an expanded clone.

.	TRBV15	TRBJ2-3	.	TGTGCCACCAGTAGGGGCAGTCCCACAGATACGCAGTATTTT	CATSRGSPTDTQYF
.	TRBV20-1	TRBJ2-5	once	TGCAGTGCTAGAGTCCCAGCACAAGAGACCCAGTACTTC	CSARVPAQETQYF
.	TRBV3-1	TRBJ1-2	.	TGTGCCAGCAGCCAAGTGGCAGGACATGGCTACACCTTC	CASSQVAGHGYTF
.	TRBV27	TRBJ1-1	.	TGTGCCAGCAAAAGGGGAGGTTCGAACACTGAAGCTTTCTTT	CASKRGGSNTEAFF
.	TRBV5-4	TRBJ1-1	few	TGTGCCAGCAGCTTGGAACGTGGTGAAGCTTTCTTT	CASSLERGEAFF
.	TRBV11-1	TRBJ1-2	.	TGTGCCAGCAGCGAACAGGGAGTCTGGAACTATGGCTACACCTTC	CASSEQGVWNYGYTF
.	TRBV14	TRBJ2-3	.	TGTGCCAGCAGCCAGCCCTTAGGAGCTCATACGCAGTATTTT	CASSQPLGAHTQYF
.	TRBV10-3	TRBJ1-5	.	TGTGCCATCAGTGGGACAGGCAATCAGCCCCAGCATTTT	CAISGTGNQPQHF
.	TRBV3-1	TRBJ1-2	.	TGTGCCAGCAGCCAAGAATGGACCCCTGGGGGTGGCTACACCTTC	CASSQEWTPGGGYTF
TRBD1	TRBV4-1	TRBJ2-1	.	TGCGCCAGCAGCCAAGATCCGGGACAGGGGATATACAATGAGCAGTTCTTC	CASSQDPGQGIYNEQFF
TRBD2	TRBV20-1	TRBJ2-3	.	TGCAGTGCTACAGATATGCGGGGGAACACAGATACGCAGTATTTT	CSATDMRGNTDTQYF
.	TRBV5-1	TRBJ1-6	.	TGCGCCAGCAGCTTGGAGGGCGTGAATTCACCCCTCCACTTT	CASSLEGVNSPLHF